This T cell receptor (beta chain) was captured by sequencing in a study of cytomegalovirus exposure and HLA in healthy donors. General study results and limits: Exclusion as indistinguishable affected some V segments, including TRBV6-2 and TRBV6-3. Per a later analysis, about 17,000 TCR beta sequences showed association with HLA alleles at 0.05 false discovery rate. Likely technical artifact: a cluster of highly shared sequence variants.

With 60 Vbeta and 13 Jbeta primers, the PCR was carried out. Clones were sequenced by immunoSEQ multiplex PCR, and TCRdb holds only the in-frame ones, with some missing. This sample's table reports 75,000 to 80,000 clones. A remark on this clone: As yet, its antigen is unknown.

Whereas donors were nominally healthy upon sampling, unrecorded immune exposures were probable. The V gene lost 2 bases and the J gene lost 11 bases, with 12 bases spanning the gap. CDR3 length: 12 amino acids. The germline V gene encodes CDR1 MNHNY and CDR2 SVGAGI (reference sequence). This sequence joins TRBV6-6 and TRBJ1-1, with unresolved D. Sequencing was performed on PBMCs. This clonotype was obtained from a man in his late teens or twenties in good health and CMV-seropositive. Here the CDR3 DNA reads TGTGCCAGCAGTTACGATGCCCGGGAGGCTTTCTTT. It codes for CASSYDAREAFF.